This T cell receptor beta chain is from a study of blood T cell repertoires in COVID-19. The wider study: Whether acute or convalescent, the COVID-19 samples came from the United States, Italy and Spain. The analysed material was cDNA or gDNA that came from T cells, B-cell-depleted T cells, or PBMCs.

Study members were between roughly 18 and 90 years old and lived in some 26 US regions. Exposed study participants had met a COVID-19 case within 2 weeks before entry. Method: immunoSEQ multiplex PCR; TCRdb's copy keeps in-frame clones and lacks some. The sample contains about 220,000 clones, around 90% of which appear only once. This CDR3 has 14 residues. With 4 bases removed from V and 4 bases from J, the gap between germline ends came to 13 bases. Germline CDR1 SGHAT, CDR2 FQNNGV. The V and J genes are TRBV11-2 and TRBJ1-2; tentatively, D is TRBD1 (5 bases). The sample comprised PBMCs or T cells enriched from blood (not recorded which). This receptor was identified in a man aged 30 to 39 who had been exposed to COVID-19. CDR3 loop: CASSSQVTTYGYTF. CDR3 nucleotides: TGTGCCAGCAGCTCACAGGTGACCACCTATGGCTACACCTTC.